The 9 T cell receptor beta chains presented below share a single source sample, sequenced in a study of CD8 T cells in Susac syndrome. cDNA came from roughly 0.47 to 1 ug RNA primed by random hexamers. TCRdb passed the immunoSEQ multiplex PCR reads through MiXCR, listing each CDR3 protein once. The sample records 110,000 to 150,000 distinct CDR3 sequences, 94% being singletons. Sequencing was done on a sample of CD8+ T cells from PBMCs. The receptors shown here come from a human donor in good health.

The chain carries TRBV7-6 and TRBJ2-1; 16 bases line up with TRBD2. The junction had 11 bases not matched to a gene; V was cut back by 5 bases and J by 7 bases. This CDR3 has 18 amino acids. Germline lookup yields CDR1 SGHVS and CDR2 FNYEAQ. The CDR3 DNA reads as TGTGCCAGCAGCCCGGGAGGGGGACTAGCGGGAGGGTGGAATGAGCAGTTCTTC. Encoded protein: CASSPGGGLAGGWNEQFF.

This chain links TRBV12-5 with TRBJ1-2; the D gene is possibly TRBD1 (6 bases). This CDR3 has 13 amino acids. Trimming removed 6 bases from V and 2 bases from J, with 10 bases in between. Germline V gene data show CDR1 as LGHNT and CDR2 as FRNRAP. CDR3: CASGPDRNYGYTF. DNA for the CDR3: TGTGCTAGTGGCCCCGACAGGAACTATGGCTACACCTTC.

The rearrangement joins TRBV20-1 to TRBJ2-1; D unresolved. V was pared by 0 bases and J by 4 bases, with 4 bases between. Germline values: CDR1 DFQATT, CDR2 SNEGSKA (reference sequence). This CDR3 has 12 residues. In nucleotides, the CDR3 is TGCAGTGCTAGAGATCAATACAATGAGCAGTTCTTC. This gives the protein CSARDQYNEQFF.

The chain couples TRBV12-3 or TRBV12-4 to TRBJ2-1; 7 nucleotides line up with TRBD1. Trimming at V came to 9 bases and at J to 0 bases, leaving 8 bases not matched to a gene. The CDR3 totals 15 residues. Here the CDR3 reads CASTYRQGSYNEQFF. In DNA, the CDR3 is TGTGCCAGTACTTACAGACAGGGCTCCTACAATGAGCAGTTCTTC.

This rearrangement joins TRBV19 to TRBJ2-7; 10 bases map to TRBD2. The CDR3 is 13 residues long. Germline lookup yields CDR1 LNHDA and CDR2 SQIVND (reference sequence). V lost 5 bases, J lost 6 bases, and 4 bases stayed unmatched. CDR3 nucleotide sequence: TGTGCCAGTAGTGCTAGCGGGAGAGGCGAGCAGTACTTC. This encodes CASSASGRGEQYF. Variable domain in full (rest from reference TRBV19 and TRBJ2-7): DGGITQSPKYLFRKEGQNVTLSCEQNLNHDAMYWYRQDPGQGLRLIYYSQIVNDFQKGDIAEGYSVSREKKESFPLTVTSAQKNPTAFYLCASSASGRGEQYFGPGTRLTVT.

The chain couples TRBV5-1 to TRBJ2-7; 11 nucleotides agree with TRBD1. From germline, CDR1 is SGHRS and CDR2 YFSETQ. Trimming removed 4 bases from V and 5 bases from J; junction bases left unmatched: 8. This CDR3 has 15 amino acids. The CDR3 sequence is CASSPGQGAVDEQYF. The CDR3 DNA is TGCGCCAGCAGCCCAGGACAGGGGGCGGTGGACGAGCAGTACTTC.

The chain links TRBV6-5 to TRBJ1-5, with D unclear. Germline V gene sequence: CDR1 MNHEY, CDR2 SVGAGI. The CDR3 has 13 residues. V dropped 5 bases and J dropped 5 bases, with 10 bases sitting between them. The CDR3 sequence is CASSTRSDQPQHF. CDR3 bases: TGTGCCAGCAGTACCCGGAGTGATCAGCCCCAGCATTTT.

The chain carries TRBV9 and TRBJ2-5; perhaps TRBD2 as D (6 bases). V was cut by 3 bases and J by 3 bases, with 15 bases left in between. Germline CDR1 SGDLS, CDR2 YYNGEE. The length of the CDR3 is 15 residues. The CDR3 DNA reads TGTGCCAGCAGCGCCGGGGGTAGGTGGGAAGAGACCCAGTACTTC. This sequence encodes CASSAGGRWEETQYF. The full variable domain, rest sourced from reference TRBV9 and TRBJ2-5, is DSGVTQTPKHLITATGQRVTLRCSPRSGDLSVYWYQQSLDQGLQFLIQYYNGEERAKGNILERFSAQQFPDLHSELNLSSLELGDSALYFCASSAGGRWEETQYFGPGTRLLVL.

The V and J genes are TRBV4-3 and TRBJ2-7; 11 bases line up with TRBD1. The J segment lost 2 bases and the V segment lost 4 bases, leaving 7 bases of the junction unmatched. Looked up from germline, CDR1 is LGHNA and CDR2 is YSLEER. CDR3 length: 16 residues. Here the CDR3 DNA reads TGCGCCAGCAGCCCCAAAGGGGGACAGGGGGCCTACGAGCAGTACTTC. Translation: CASSPKGGQGAYEQYF.